The 9 T cell receptor beta chains given below trace back to one sample, sequenced in a study of blood T cell repertoires in COVID-19. The protocol was immunoSEQ multiplex PCR, while the TCRdb copy is restricted to in-frame clones and leaves out a portion. Here the sample spans roughly 240,000 clones, 83% being singletons. Sequencing was carried out using PBMCs or T cells enriched from blood (not recorded which). These receptors all come from a woman aged 35 to 49 who had been exposed to COVID-19.

This clone was detected only a few times. The chain combines TRBV12-3 or TRBV12-4 with TRBJ1-2; D ambiguous. V shed 6 bases and J shed 6 bases, with 14 bases lying between them. CDR3 length equals 13 residues. This CDR3 is CASSPLGGNGYTF. The CDR3 coding sequence is TGTGCCAGCAGCCCCCTTGGAGGCAATGGCTACACCTTC.

The V gene is TRBV29-1, the J gene TRBJ2-2, with TRBD1 matching over 9 bases. The CDR3 has 15 amino acids. V lost 4 bases and J lost 1; bases outside the gene matches: 4. CDR1 is SQVTM and CDR2 is ANQGSEA in the germline V gene. The CDR3 is CSVAGQGLNTGELFF. The CDR3, as DNA: TGCAGCGTTGCGGGACAGGGCCTGAACACCGGGGAGCTGTTTTTT.

The V and J genes are TRBV5-6 and TRBJ2-5; 9 nucleotides match TRBD2. The V gene's germline CDR1 is SGHDT and CDR2 YYEEEE. The CDR3 spans 15 residues. The J segment lost 5 bases and the V segment lost 3 bases, leaving 8 bases of the junction unmatched. The DNA of the CDR3 is TGTGCCAGCAGCTGGGGGCGCGGGGGGGCGGAGACCCAGTACTTC. Its translation: CASSWGRGGAETQYF. Filled out from reference TRBV5-6 and TRBJ2-5, the complete variable domain reads DAGVTQSPTHLIKTRGQQVTLRCSPKSGHDTVSWYQQALGQGPQFIFQYYEEEERQRGNFPDRFSGHQFPNYSSELNVNALLLGDSALYLCASSWGRGGAETQYFGPGTRLLVL.

This clone appeared a single time. The rearrangement joins TRBV9 to TRBJ2-3; D perhaps matches TRBD2 (6 bases). The CDR3 covers 15 residues. V was cut by 4 bases and J by 0 bases, with 12 bases left in between. Germline-derived CDR1 and CDR2 are SGDLS and YYNGEE. As DNA, the CDR3 is TGTGCCAGCAGCCCTTTGGCGGGGAGCACAGATACGCAGTATTTT. It yields the protein CASSPLAGSTDTQYF.

For this clone: A junction end diverges from the germline sequence, so it may reflect a read error. The rearrangement links TRBV7-9 to TRBJ1-2, with 8 bases fitting TRBD1. The length of the CDR3 is 11 residues. Per the germline V gene, CDR1 is SEHNR and CDR2 is FQNEAQ (reference sequence). CDR3: CASSPGTGCTF. CDR3 DNA sequence: TGTGCCAGCAGCCCCGGGACAGGCTGCACCTTC. Using reference TRBV7-9 and TRBJ1-2 for the parts outside the CDR3, the full variable domain is DTGVSQNPRHKITKRGQNVTFRCDPISEHNRLYWYRQTLGQGPEFLTYFQNEAQLEKSRLLSDRFSAERPKGSFSTLEIQRTEQGDSAMYLCASSPGTGCTFGSGTRLTVV.

The chain recombines TRBV12-3 or TRBV12-4 with TRBJ1-5; D remains unclear. Trimming shortened V by 7 bases and J by 5 bases, and 12 bases separated the two germline ends. CDR3 size: 13 residues. The CDR3 reads CASTMALDQPQHF. Here the CDR3 DNA reads TGTGCCAGCACCATGGCTCTGGATCAGCCCCAGCATTTT.

The chain recombines TRBV11-3 with TRBJ2-1; 7 positions agree with TRBD1. CDR1 and CDR2 (germline): SGHNT, YENEEA. The junction had 4 bases not matched to a gene; V was cut back by 8 bases and J by 0 bases. The CDR3 length is 14 residues. CDR3 sequence: CASAGTDSYNEQFF. DNA for the CDR3: TGTGCCAGCGCCGGGACAGACTCCTACAATGAGCAGTTCTTC. The full variable domain, its missing parts supplied by reference TRBV11-3 and TRBJ2-1, is EAGVVQSPRYKIIEKKQPVAFWCNPISGHNTLYWYLQNLGQGPELLIRYENEEAVDDSQLPKDRFSAERLKGVDSTLKIQPAELGDSAVYLCASAGTDSYNEQFFGPGTRLTVL.

The rearrangement uses TRBV5-1 and TRBJ2-7; 7 bases are shared with TRBD1. J was trimmed by 0 bases and V by 1 base; bases with no gene match: 7. The germline gives CDR1 SGHRS, CDR2 YFSETQ. The CDR3 runs to 16 residues. The CDR3 reads CASSLLGTASSYEQYF. The CDR3 coding sequence is TGCGCCAGCAGCTTGTTGGGGACAGCGAGCTCCTACGAGCAGTACTTC.

The chain uses TRBV19 and TRBJ1-6; weak D call: TRBD1 (5 bases). V shed 7 bases and J shed 10 bases, with 26 bases lying between them. The CDR3 is made up of 17 amino acids. Germline CDR1 is LNHDA and CDR2 is SQIVND (reference sequence). The CDR3 sequence: CASTLSSAGTLGSPLHF. CDR3 coding DNA: TGTGCCAGTACCCTTTCAAGTGCGGGGACCTTGGGGTCACCCCTCCACTTT. Full variable domain (missing parts from reference TRBV19 and TRBJ1-6): DGGITQSPKYLFRKEGQNVTLSCEQNLNHDAMYWYRQDPGQGLRLIYYSQIVNDFQKGDIAEGYSVSREKKESFPLTVTSAQKNPTAFYLCASTLSSAGTLGSPLHFGNGTRLTVT.